Each of the 18 T cell receptor beta chains below was sequenced from the same sample in a study of beta chain features in type 1 diabetes. General study points: Among all four CD4+ subsets, Type 1 diabetes patients had TCRB CDR3s that were moderately but significantly shorter.

Their cognate antigens are unknown. Every isolated RNA sample was fully reverse transcribed, so sequencing captured expressed TCRB transcripts. Method: immunoSEQ multiplex PCR; TCRdb's copy keeps in-frame clones and lacks some. The table has 500,000 to 800,000 clones, roughly an eighth seen once; the top ten hold approximately 0.11%. Input material: naive CD4+ T cells from blood. These TCRs come from a young man with type 1 diabetes.

The chain carries TRBV11-2 and TRBJ2-7, with D possibly being TRBD1 (6 bases). From germline, CDR1 is SGHAT and CDR2 FQNNGV. V lost 5 bases, J lost 4 bases, and 15 bases lay in between. The CDR3 is 14 amino acids. CDR3 amino acids: CASSGSGTPYEQYF. The CDR3 DNA sequence: TGTGCCAGCAGCGGATCCGGGACACCTTACGAGCAGTACTTC.

The chain recombines TRBV4-2 with TRBJ1-2, with 9 bases lining up with TRBD1. The CDR3 length is 15 residues. The J segment lost 2 bases and the V segment lost 5 bases, leaving 6 bases of the junction unmatched. Germline-derived CDR1 and CDR2 are LGHNA and YNFKEQ. The CDR3 sequence: CASSFRTGENYGYTF. In DNA, the CDR3 is TGTGCCAGCAGCTTCCGGACAGGGGAAAACTATGGCTACACCTTC.

Only a few counts were recorded for this clone. DNA for the CDR3: TGTGCCAGCAGCCATTCGGGCTCTAGACACACAGATACGCAGTATTTT. Residues: CASSHSGSRHTDTQYF. The gene calls are TRBV4-2 and TRBJ2-3; D remains ambiguous. With 3 bases removed from V and 2 bases from J, the gap between germline ends came to 15 bases. This CDR3 is 16 amino acids long. Per the germline V gene, CDR1 is LGHNA and CDR2 is YNFKEQ.

This clone was counted only a few times. V and J are TRBV5-1 and TRBJ2-5, with D possibly matching TRBD1 (6 bases). Per the germline V gene, CDR1 is SGHRS and CDR2 is YFSETQ. The CDR3 has 13 residues. Deletions cut 4 bases from V and 2 bases from J, with 9 bases between. The CDR3 here is CASSDGQQETQYF. DNA for the CDR3: TGCGCCAGCAGCGATGGACAGCAAGAGACCCAGTACTTC.

This clone was counted a few times. V is TRBV7-2 and J is TRBJ2-3; 9 bases match TRBD2. Unmatched junction bases numbered 6, after V lost 2 bases and J lost 3 bases. Germline CDR1 reads SGHTA; CDR2 reads FQGNSA. The CDR3 contains 16 residues. The CDR3 spells CASSLNGGGATDTQYF. Written as DNA, the CDR3 is TGTGCCAGCAGCTTAAACGGCGGGGGGGCTACAGATACGCAGTATTTT. Based on the CDR3 plus reference TRBV7-2 and TRBJ2-3, the full variable domain is GAGVSQSPSNKVTEKGKDVELRCDPISGHTALYWYRQSLGQGLEFLIYFQGNSAPDKSGLPSDRFSAERTGGSVSTLTIQRTQQEDSAVYLCASSLNGGGATDTQYFGPGTRLTVL.

The CDR3 spells CASSDYRAGNEGTQYF. CDR3 bases: TGTGCCAGCAGTGACTACAGGGCGGGAAATGAGGGGACCCAGTACTTC. This chain links TRBV25-1 with TRBJ2-5, with D perhaps assigned TRBD1 or TRBD2 (6 bases each). The CDR3 is made up of 16 amino acids. V lost 3 bases to trimming and J lost 7 bases, with 21 bases between them. CDR1 MGHDK and CDR2 SYGVNS come from the germline V gene.

This clone came up a few times. This chain connects TRBV2 to TRBJ2-4; 14 bases are a match to TRBD2. Germline V gene sequence: CDR1 SNHLY, CDR2 FYNNEI. This CDR3 region has 18 residues. Losses at the gene ends were 5 bases for V and 0 bases for J; bases not matched to a gene: 6. The CDR3 protein is CASSSPGTSGGAKNIQYF. The CDR3 DNA reads as TGTGCCAGCAGTTCTCCGGGGACTAGCGGGGGAGCCAAAAACATTCAGTACTTC.

The chain couples TRBV27 to TRBJ1-3; D gene ambiguous. The CDR3 runs 15 residues. Trimming removed 2 bases from V and 0 bases from J, with 8 bases in between. The V gene's germline CDR1 is MNHEY and CDR2 SMNVEV (reference sequence). In nucleotides, the CDR3 is TGTGCCAGCAGTTTAAGGCTGAGCTCTGGAAACACCATATATTTT. Its translation: CASSLRLSSGNTIYF.

This clone was picked up a small number of times. The V call is TRBV19, the J call TRBJ2-6, with D perhaps matching TRBD2 (5 bases). Germline CDR1 LNHDA, CDR2 SQIVND (reference sequence). V lost 5 bases and J lost 0, with 11 bases in between. The CDR3 runs to 16 residues. For the CDR3, the DNA is TGTGCCAGTAGTGCCCGGGGTGCCTCTGGGGCCAACGTCCTGACTTTC. This encodes CASSARGASGANVLTF.

This chain joins TRBV6-6 and TRBJ1-2; D is uncertain. The CDR3 has 10 residues. The germline V gene encodes CDR1 MNHNY and CDR2 SVGAGI (reference sequence). Trimming took 4 bases from V and 8 from J, leaving 5 bases between them. CDR3 protein: CASSSLGYTF. CDR3 in DNA: TGTGCCAGCAGTTCTTTGGGCTACACCTTC.

V and J are TRBV14 and TRBJ2-1; 9 nucleotides match TRBD2. The CDR3 length is 16 residues. CDR1 is SGHDN and CDR2 is FVKESK in the germline V gene. The trim removed 0 bases at V and 7 bases at J, leaving 7 bases unmatched. This CDR3 reads CASSQDASGEWNEQFF. As DNA, the CDR3 is TGTGCCAGCAGCCAAGATGCTAGCGGGGAATGGAATGAGCAGTTCTTC.

This clone was counted between two and nine times. The CDR3 here is CASSATTGFSEQYF. The CDR3 DNA is TGTGCCAGCAGCGCCACGACAGGGTTCAGCGAGCAGTACTTC. V usage is TRBV9 and J usage is TRBJ2-7; TRBD1 matches 7 bases. The length of the CDR3 is 14 residues. The V and J ends lost 3 bases and 6 bases, in that order; junction bases with no gene match: 9. The germline V gene encodes CDR1 SGDLS and CDR2 YYNGEE.

The J gene is TRBJ2-7, the V gene TRBV6-1; 7 bases are a match to TRBD2. CDR3 size: 13 residues. With V trimmed by 7 bases and J by 6 bases, 9 bases remained unmatched. Germline V lookup: CDR1 MNHNS, CDR2 SASEGT. CDR3 residues: CASNPGLGGEQYF. The DNA for the CDR3 is TGTGCCAGCAACCCCGGACTAGGCGGCGAGCAGTACTTC.

There are a few counts of this clone. The chain couples TRBV11-2 to TRBJ2-4; D is undetermined. Per the germline V gene, CDR1 is SGHAT and CDR2 is FQNNGV. This CDR3 has 11 amino acids. Trimming took off 1 base at V and 9 bases at J, with 4 bases between the two ends. Here the CDR3 reads CASSLAGIQYF. Here the CDR3 DNA reads TGTGCCAGCAGCTTAGCGGGCATTCAGTACTTC.

This clone has a handful of counts. The chain has TRBV7-9 and TRBJ2-7, with D tentatively TRBD1 (5 bases). Trimming removed 2 bases at V and 7 bases at J, with 15 bases between. Germline V CDR1 and CDR2: SEHNR, FQNEAQ (reference sequence). CDR3 length: 14 residues. As DNA, the CDR3 is TGTGCCAGCAGCTTACAGGGTGCCCCTTCTGAGCAGTACTTC. As protein: CASSLQGAPSEQYF.

This clone was seen only a few times. The gene calls are TRBV28 and TRBJ2-7, with 8 positions matching TRBD2. Per the germline V gene, CDR1 is MDHEN and CDR2 is SYDVKM. The CDR3 covers 14 residues. Trimming at V came to 3 bases and at J to 6 bases, leaving 7 bases not matched to a gene. In DNA, the CDR3 is TGTGCCAGCAGTTTCTACCGGGGGGGCCGCGAGCAGTACTTC. The encoded protein is CASSFYRGGREQYF.

The chain combines TRBV7-9 with TRBJ2-7; no clear D. CDR3 length: 12 amino acids. The V and J ends lost 3 bases and 1 base respectively, with 4 bases between them. Germline loops: CDR1 SEHNR, CDR2 FQNEAQ (reference sequence). The CDR3 here is CASSFRSYEQYF. For the CDR3, the DNA is TGTGCCAGCAGCTTTCGGTCCTACGAGCAGTACTTC.

V is TRBV29-1 and J is TRBJ1-2; D is unresolved. V was cut by 8 bases and J by 4 bases, with 17 bases left in between. This CDR3 region has 13 residues. Germline CDR1 reads SQVTM; CDR2 reads ANQGSEA. CDR3 nucleotide sequence: TGCAGCTTTGGCCGGGGTGGGAGCTATGGCTACACCTTC. Its protein product is CSFGRGGSYGYTF.